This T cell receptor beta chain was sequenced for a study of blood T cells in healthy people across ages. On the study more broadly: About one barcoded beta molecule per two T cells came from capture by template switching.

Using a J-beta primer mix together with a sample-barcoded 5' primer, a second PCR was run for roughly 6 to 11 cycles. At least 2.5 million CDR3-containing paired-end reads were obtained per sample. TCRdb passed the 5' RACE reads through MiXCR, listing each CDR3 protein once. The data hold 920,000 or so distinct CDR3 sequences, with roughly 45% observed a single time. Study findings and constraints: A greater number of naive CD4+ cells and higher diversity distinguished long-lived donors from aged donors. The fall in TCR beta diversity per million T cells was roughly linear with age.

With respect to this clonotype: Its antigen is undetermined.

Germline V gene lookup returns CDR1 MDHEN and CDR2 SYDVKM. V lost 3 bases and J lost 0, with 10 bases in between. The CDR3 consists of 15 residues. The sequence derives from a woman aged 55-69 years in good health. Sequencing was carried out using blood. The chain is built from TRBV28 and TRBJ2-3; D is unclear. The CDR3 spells CASSFLQESTDTQYF. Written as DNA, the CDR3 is TGTGCCAGCAGTTTCCTCCAGGAAAGCACAGATACGCAGTATTTT.